Listed below are T cell receptor beta chains from one sample, sequenced in a study of blood T cell repertoires in COVID-19. The data were produced by immunoSEQ multiplex PCR, yet TCRdb's version contains in-frame clones alone and is incomplete. The sample carries 70,000 to 95,000 clones, about 81% recorded once. The sequencing input was peripheral blood. Receptors were obtained from a human donor in a cohort sampled during active COVID-19. Both conserved end residues are part of each CDR3. A D gene is named only where the DNA matches it firmly. Size is stated for part of the rows, as once, few or many counts, or as a class when the clone is expanded.

d_gene,v_gene,j_gene,abundance,CDR3aa,CDR3nt
TRBD2,TRBV28,TRBJ2-1,NA,CASSLAGAYNEQFF,TGTGCCAGCAGTCTAGCGGGGGCCTACAATGAGCAGTTCTTC
NA,TRBV5-4,TRBJ1-3,NA,CASSHFSGNTIYF,TGTGCCAGCAGCCACTTCTCTGGAAACACCATATATTTT
NA,TRBV5-4,TRBJ1-4,NA,CASSPTGGTNEKLFF,TGTGCCAGCAGCCCGACGGGGGGAACTAATGAAAAACTGTTTTTT
NA,TRBV19,TRBJ2-7,NA,CASSTERRGRGEQYF,TGTGCCAGTAGTACCGAGCGAAGAGGGAGGGGGGAGCAGTACTTC
NA,TRBV20-1,TRBJ1-2,NA,CSASRQRTNYGYTF,TGCAGTGCTAGTCGGCAGCGTACTAACTATGGCTACACCTTC
TRBD1,TRBV18,TRBJ1-4,NA,CASSPTGGTNEKLFF,TGTGCCAGCTCACCTACAGGGGGCACTAATGAAAAACTGTTTTTT
TRBD1,TRBV5-1,TRBJ1-2,NA,CASSSARDRTNGYTF,TGCGCCAGCAGCTCGGCCCGGGACAGGACGAATGGCTACACCTTC
NA,TRBV7-3,TRBJ2-1,NA,CASSLRGGNNEQFF,TGTGCCAGCAGCTTACGGGGAGGTAACAATGAGCAGTTCTTC
NA,TRBV3-1/TRBV3-2,TRBJ2-6,NA,CASSHGGGLSGANVLTF,TGTGCCAGCAGCCACGGCGGGGGCCTTTCTGGGGCCAACGTCCTGACTTTC
NA,TRBV7-6,TRBJ2-5,NA,CASSLEWVGETQYF,TGTGCCAGCAGCCTGGAGTGGGTCGGGGAGACCCAGTACTTC
NA,TRBV20-1,TRBJ2-5,NA,CSARGAETQYF,TGCAGTGCTAGAGGGGCTGAGACCCAGTACTTC
NA,TRBV18,TRBJ1-1,NA,CASSPLGQGNTEAFF,TGTGCCAGCTCACCACTGGGTCAGGGCAACACTGAAGCTTTCTTT
NA,TRBV19,TRBJ1-5,NA,CASSPRGGLSNQPQHF,TGTGCCAGTAGTCCCCGTGGGGGCTTGAGCAATCAGCCCCAGCATTTT
TRBD1,TRBV7-9,TRBJ2-7,NA,CASSLTGANYEQYF,TGTGCCAGCAGCTTGACAGGGGCCAACTACGAGCAGTACTTC
NA,TRBV5-1,TRBJ2-1,NA,CASSPQAGSEQFF,TGCGCCAGCAGCCCTCAGGCGGGGAGTGAGCAGTTCTTC
TRBD1,TRBV30,TRBJ2-7,NA,CAWRQTGIDEQYF,TGTGCCTGGAGACAGACAGGGATCGACGAGCAGTACTTC
TRBD2,TRBV4-2,TRBJ2-3,once,CASSPQTSGGVRDTQYF,TGTGCCAGCAGCCCGCAGACTAGCGGGGGGGTGAGAGATACGCAGTATTTT
NA,TRBV9,TRBJ1-2,medium-sized,CASSVSPGAYGYTF,TGTGCCAGCAGCGTATCCCCAGGGGCCTATGGCTACACCTTC
NA,TRBV28,TRBJ2-7,NA,CASSLFLFGSSYEQYF,TGTGCCAGCAGTTTATTTCTCTTTGGCAGCTCCTACGAGCAGTACTTC
NA,TRBV5-1,TRBJ2-7,NA,CASRSQQGSHTNEQYF,TGCGCCAGCAGAAGCCAACAGGGATCCCACACCAACGAGCAGTACTTC
NA,TRBV7-9,TRBJ2-3,few,CASSFLRGTAKSSTDTQYF,TGTGCCAGCAGCTTCCTCCGGGGGACAGCAAAATCTAGCACAGATACGCAGTATTTT
NA,TRBV30,TRBJ2-1,NA,CAWTRGGSFYNEQFF,TGTGCCTGGACAAGGGGGGGCAGTTTCTACAATGAGCAGTTCTTC
NA,TRBV6-5,TRBJ1-2,NA,CASSQQGPLNGYTF,TGTGCCAGCAGTCAGCAGGGTCCCCTTAACGGCTACACCTTC
NA,TRBV12-3/TRBV12-4,TRBJ1-2,NA,CASSHDRRGYTF,TGTGCCAGCAGCCACGACAGGCGAGGCTACACCTTC
TRBD1,TRBV11-2,TRBJ1-6,NA,CASSLRMGQGDSPLHF,TGTGCCAGCAGCTTACGCATGGGACAGGGGGATTCACCCCTCCACTTT
NA,TRBV7-9,TRBJ1-1,NA,CASSFSGAEAFF,TGTGCCAGCAGCTTTTCCGGGGCTGAAGCTTTCTTT
TRBD1,TRBV30,TRBJ1-1,NA,CAWRTGSNTEAFF,TGTGCCTGGAGGACAGGGTCGAACACTGAAGCTTTCTTT
NA,TRBV5-1,TRBJ1-4,NA,CASSPSGVGEKLFF,TGCGCCAGCAGCCCATCAGGGGTGGGGGAAAAACTGTTTTTT
TRBD1,TRBV5-6,TRBJ1-2,NA,CASSLGQGPPIRSF,TGTGCCAGCAGCTTGGGACAGGGGCCACCAATACGATCCTTC
TRBD2,TRBV2,TRBJ2-2,NA,CASSDRGGGTGELFF,TGTGCCAGCAGTGATCGAGGCGGGGGGACCGGGGAGCTGTTTTTT
TRBD1,TRBV2,TRBJ1-2,NA,CASTLGQGYSYGYTF,TGTGCCAGCACCCTGGGACAGGGGTATAGCTATGGCTACACCTTC
TRBD1,TRBV2,TRBJ2-5,NA,CASRRTGLGQETQYF,TGTGCCAGCAGGCGGACAGGGCTAGGCCAAGAGACCCAGTACTTC
TRBD1,TRBV18,TRBJ2-7,NA,CASSPTGGYEQYF,TGTGCCAGCTCACCAACAGGGGGTTACGAGCAGTACTTC
TRBD2,TRBV11-3,TRBJ2-1,NA,CASSPSRGDSGGGSYNEQFF,TGTGCCAGCAGCCCCTCCCGGGGAGATAGCGGGGGGGGGTCCTACAATGAGCAGTTCTTC
TRBD1,TRBV28,TRBJ2-7,NA,CASSLTGTGGEQYF,TGTGCCAGCAGTTTAACGGGGACAGGGGGTGAGCAGTACTTC
NA,TRBV11-2,TRBJ1-1,NA,CASSFSIASRDTEAFF,TGTGCCAGCAGCTTTTCTATCGCGAGTCGGGACACTGAAGCTTTCTTT
NA,TRBV15,TRBJ1-4,NA,CATSRDTGDEKLFF,TGTGCCACCAGCAGAGATACGGGTGATGAAAAACTGTTTTTT
NA,TRBV19,TRBJ2-3,NA,CASSISGRDTQYF,TGTGCCAGTAGTATCTCGGGTCGGGATACGCAGTATTTT
TRBD1,TRBV7-6,TRBJ2-3,NA,CASSFAGGAGDTQYF,TGTGCCAGCAGCTTTGCAGGGGGCGCAGGAGATACGCAGTATTTT
TRBD1,TRBV5-1,TRBJ1-6,NA,CASSPGQPGSPLHF,TGCGCCAGCAGCCCGGGACAGCCTGGTTCACCCCTCCACTTT
NA,TRBV19,TRBJ1-1,NA,CASSIAGGNTEAFF,TGTGCCAGTAGTATAGCCGGAGGGAACACTGAAGCTTTCTTT
TRBD2,TRBV5-1,TRBJ2-7,NA,CASSLAASGGEQYF,TGCGCCAGCAGCTTGGCCGCCAGCGGGGGCGAGCAGTACTTC
NA,TRBV5-1,TRBJ2-7,NA,CASSVGDTSYEQYF,TGCGCCAGCAGCGTGGGGGACACCTCCTACGAGCAGTACTTC
NA,TRBV6-5,TRBJ1-2,NA,CASSPTGNGYTF,TGTGCCAGCAGTCCAACAGGGAATGGCTACACCTTC
TRBD1,TRBV11-1,TRBJ1-1,NA,CASTETGGSEAFF,TGTGCCAGCACCGAGACAGGGGGCAGTGAAGCTTTCTTT
TRBD1,TRBV5-1,TRBJ1-4,NA,CASSFGQGLTNEKLFF,TGCGCCAGCAGCTTCGGACAGGGGCTAACTAATGAAAAACTGTTTTTT
NA,TRBV6-4,TRBJ2-1,NA,CASGILGRSYNEQFF,TGTGCCAGCGGAATACTAGGTCGCTCCTACAATGAGCAGTTCTTC
NA,TRBV11-2,TRBJ2-3,NA,CASSLVRGADTQYF,TGTGCCAGCAGCTTAGTTAGGGGCGCAGATACGCAGTATTTT
TRBD1,TRBV20-1,TRBJ2-2,NA,CSASVPGTGGTGELFF,TGCAGTGCTAGTGTACCGGGGACAGGGGGCACCGGGGAGCTGTTTTTT
NA,TRBV5-1,TRBJ2-2,NA,CASSFGATANTGELFF,TGCGCCAGCAGCTTTGGTGCGACAGCGAACACCGGGGAGCTGTTTTTT
NA,TRBV2,TRBJ1-4,NA,CASTEWGLGEKLFF,TGTGCCAGCACTGAGTGGGGGCTCGGAGAAAAACTGTTTTTT
NA,TRBV5-6,TRBJ1-4,NA,CASSLGRTINEKLFF,TGTGCCAGCAGCTTGGGGAGGACCATAAATGAAAAACTGTTTTTT